The source of this T cell receptor (beta chain) is a study of blood T cell repertoires in COVID-19. Authors' methods: Reference gene primer amplification yielded estimated nucleated cell counts. Profiled with immunoSEQ multiplex PCR; TCRdb holds only in-frame clones, not every one. Clone size and V and J calls were adopted from that table, with D and trimming inferred from the DNA. Of approximately 130,000 clones in the sample, almost 85% were seen once. Germline V gene sequence: CDR1 SEHNR, CDR2 FQNEAQ (reference sequence). Trimming cost V 5 bases and J 5 bases; bases outside gene matches: 14. This CDR3 is built from 16 residues.

The clonotype was recovered from a human donor in a cohort sampled during active COVID-19. The chain links TRBV7-9 to TRBJ2-5; TRBD1 matches 7 bases. Sequenced input: peripheral blood. For the CDR3, the DNA is TGTGCCAGCAGCGCCCGAGGGGGCGGTTTGATGGAGACCCAGTACTTC. It translates to CASSARGGGLMETQYF.